The rows below give T cell receptor beta chains drawn from one sample of a study of blood T cell repertoires in COVID-19. Sequencing used immunoSEQ multiplex PCR; TCRdb keeps in-frame clones, though not all of them. The sample shows about 100,000 clones, about 77% of them seen only once. Sequencing used peripheral blood. Receptor source: a man in his 70s with active or convalescent COVID-19. CDR3s include the opening cysteine and the closing phenylalanine or tryptophan. D genes are given only for firm matches. Rows may omit the clone size; those that give it use once, few, many or a size class.

abundance	d_gene	v_gene	j_gene	CDR3aa	CDR3nt
.	.	TRBV29-1	TRBJ2-5	CSVGRSVQETQYF	TGCAGCGTTGGTCGAAGCGTTCAAGAGACCCAGTACTTC
.	.	TRBV6-6	TRBJ1-1	CASSYEKRTEAFF	TGTGCCAGCAGTTACGAAAAGAGGACTGAAGCTTTCTTT
.	.	TRBV2	TRBJ1-5	CASRDYSSNQPQHF	TGTGCCAGCAGAGACTACAGTAGCAATCAGCCCCAGCATTTT
.	.	TRBV24-1	TRBJ1-1	CATSDPRDNEAFF	TGTGCCACCAGTGACCCAAGGGACAATGAAGCTTTCTTT
.	TRBD1	TRBV3-1/TRBV3-2	TRBJ1-2	CASSPGMGQTLGGYTF	TGTGCCAGCAGCCCGGGGATGGGACAGACCCTTGGGGGCTACACCTTC
.	TRBD1	TRBV4-3	TRBJ1-2	CASSQNRGPNGYTF	TGCGCCAGCAGCCAAAACAGGGGGCCCAATGGCTACACCTTC
few	.	TRBV29-1	TRBJ2-1	CSVVLPGDNEQFF	TGCAGCGTTGTACTGCCGGGGGACAATGAGCAGTTCTTC
.	TRBD1	TRBV24-1	TRBJ2-5	CATSDRQGVGETQYF	TGTGCCACCAGTGATCGGCAGGGGGTGGGAGAGACCCAGTACTTC
.	TRBD1	TRBV9	TRBJ2-7	CASSVGQGAYEQYF	TGTGCCAGCAGCGTCGGACAGGGGGCATACGAGCAGTACTTC
once	.	TRBV9	TRBJ2-6	CASSYSGANVLTF	TGTGCCAGCAGCTACTCTGGGGCCAACGTCCTGACTTTC
.	.	TRBV10-1	TRBJ2-2	CAPARGSNTGELFF	TGCGCGCCAGCAAGGGGCAGTAACACCGGGGAGCTGTTTTTT
once	TRBD1	TRBV11-2	TRBJ2-1	CASRQGTGSSYNEQFF	TGTGCCAGCAGACAGGGGACCGGCAGCTCCTACAATGAGCAGTTCTTC
once	.	TRBV19	TRBJ2-3	CASSITGRADTQYF	TGTGCCAGTAGTATCACAGGGCGAGCAGATACGCAGTATTTT
.	.	TRBV7-6	TRBJ2-1	CASFGGGTNEQFF	TGTGCCAGCTTCGGCGGAGGGACCAATGAGCAGTTCTTC
.	TRBD1	TRBV30	TRBJ1-2	CAWGRQGAYGYTF	TGTGCCTGGGGGAGACAGGGGGCGTATGGCTACACCTTC
.	.	TRBV4-3	TRBJ2-3	CASSQDLDTQYF	TGCGCCAGCAGCCAAGACCTCGATACGCAGTATTTT
.	TRBD1	TRBV6-4	TRBJ1-1	CASRKTGINTEAFF	TGTGCCAGCAGGAAGACAGGGATAAACACTGAAGCTTTCTTT
few	.	TRBV2	TRBJ1-4	CASSDGRVREKLFF	TGTGCCAGCAGTGATGGGAGGGTGCGGGAAAAACTGTTTTTT